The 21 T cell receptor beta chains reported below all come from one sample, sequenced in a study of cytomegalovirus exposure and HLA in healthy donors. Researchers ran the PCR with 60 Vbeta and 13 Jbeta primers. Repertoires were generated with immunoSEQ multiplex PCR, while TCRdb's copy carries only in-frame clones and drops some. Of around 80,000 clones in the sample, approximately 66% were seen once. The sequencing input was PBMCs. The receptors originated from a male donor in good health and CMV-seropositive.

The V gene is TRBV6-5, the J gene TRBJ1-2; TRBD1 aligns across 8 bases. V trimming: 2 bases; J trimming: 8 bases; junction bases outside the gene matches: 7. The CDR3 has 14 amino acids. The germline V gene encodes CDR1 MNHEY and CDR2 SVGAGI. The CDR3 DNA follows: TGTGCCAGCAGTTACAACCAGGGGGCACGGGGCTACACCTTC. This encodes CASSYNQGARGYTF.

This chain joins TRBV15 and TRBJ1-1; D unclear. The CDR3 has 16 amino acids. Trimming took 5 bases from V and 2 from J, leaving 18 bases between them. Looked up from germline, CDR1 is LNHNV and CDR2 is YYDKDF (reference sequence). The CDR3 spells CATSGRPPQRNTEAFF. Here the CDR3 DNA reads TGTGCCACCAGCGGGCGTCCCCCTCAGAGAAACACTGAAGCTTTCTTT.

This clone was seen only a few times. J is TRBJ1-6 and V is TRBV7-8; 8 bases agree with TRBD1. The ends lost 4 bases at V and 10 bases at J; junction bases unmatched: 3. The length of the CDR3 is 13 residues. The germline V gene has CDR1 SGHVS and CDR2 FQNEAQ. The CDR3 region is CASSYDRGSPLHF. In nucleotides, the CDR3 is TGTGCCAGCAGCTACGACAGGGGATCACCCCTCCACTTT. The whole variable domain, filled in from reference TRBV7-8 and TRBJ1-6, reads GAGVSQSPRYKVAKRGQDVALRCDPISGHVSLFWYQQALGQGPEFLTYFQNEAQLDKSGLPSDRFFAERPEGSVSTLKIQRTQQEDSAVYLCASSYDRGSPLHFGNGTRLTVT.

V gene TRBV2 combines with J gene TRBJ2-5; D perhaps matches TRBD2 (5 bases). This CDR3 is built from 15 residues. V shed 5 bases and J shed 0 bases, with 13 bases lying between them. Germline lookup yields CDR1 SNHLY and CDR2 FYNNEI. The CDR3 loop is CASSQGSNYQETQYF. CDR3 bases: TGTGCCAGCAGTCAAGGGAGTAACTACCAAGAGACCCAGTACTTC.

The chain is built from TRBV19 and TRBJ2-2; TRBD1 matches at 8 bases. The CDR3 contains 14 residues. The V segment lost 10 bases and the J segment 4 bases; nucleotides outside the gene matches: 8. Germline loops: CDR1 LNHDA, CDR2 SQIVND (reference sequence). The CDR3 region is CAIQGTGGTGELFF. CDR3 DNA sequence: TGTGCCATCCAAGGAACAGGGGGCACCGGGGAGCTGTTTTTT.

The CDR3 sequence: CASNYREGQPQHF. In nucleotides, the CDR3 is TGTGCCAGTAACTACAGGGAGGGTCAGCCCCAGCATTTT. The chain recombines TRBV19 with TRBJ1-5; tentative D call: TRBD1 (6 bases). The V gene lost 7 bases and the J gene lost 6 bases, with 13 bases spanning the gap. CDR3 length: 13 amino acids. CDR1 is LNHDA and CDR2 is SQIVND in the germline V gene (reference sequence).

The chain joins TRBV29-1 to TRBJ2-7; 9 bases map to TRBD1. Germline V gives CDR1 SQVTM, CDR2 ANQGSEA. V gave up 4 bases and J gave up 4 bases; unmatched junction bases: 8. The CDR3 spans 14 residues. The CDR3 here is CSVVWDREGYEQYF. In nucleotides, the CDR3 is TGCAGCGTTGTATGGGACAGGGAGGGATACGAGCAGTACTTC.

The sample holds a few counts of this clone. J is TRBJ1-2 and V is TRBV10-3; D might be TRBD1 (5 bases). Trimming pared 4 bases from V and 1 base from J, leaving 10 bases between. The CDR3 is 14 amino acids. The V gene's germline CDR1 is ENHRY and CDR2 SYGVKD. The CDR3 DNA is TGTGCCATCAGTGGGGGGGAGATTAACTATGGCTACACCTTC. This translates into CAISGGEINYGYTF.

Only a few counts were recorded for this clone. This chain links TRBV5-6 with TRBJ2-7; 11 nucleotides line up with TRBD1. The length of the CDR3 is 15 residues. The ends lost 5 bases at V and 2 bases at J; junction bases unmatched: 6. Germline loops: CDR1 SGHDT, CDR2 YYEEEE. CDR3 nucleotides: TGTGCCAGCAGTTTCGGACAGGGGGCTCCCTACGAGCAGTACTTC. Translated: CASSFGQGAPYEQYF. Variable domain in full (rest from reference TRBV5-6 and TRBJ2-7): DAGVTQSPTHLIKTRGQQVTLRCSPKSGHDTVSWYQQALGQGPQFIFQYYEEEERQRGNFPDRFSGHQFPNYSSELNVNALLLGDSALYLCASSFGQGAPYEQYFGPGTRLTVT.

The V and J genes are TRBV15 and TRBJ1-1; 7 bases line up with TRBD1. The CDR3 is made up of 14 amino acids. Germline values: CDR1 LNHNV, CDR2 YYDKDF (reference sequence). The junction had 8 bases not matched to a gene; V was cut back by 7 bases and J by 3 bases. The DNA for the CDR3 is TGTGCCACCAACCTAGACAGGGAGGACACTGAAGCTTTCTTT. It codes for CATNLDREDTEAFF.

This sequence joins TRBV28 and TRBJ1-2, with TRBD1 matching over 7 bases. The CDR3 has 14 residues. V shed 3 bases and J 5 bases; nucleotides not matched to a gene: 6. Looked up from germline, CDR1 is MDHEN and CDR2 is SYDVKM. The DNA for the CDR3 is TGTGCCAGCAGTTTCCCCGGGACAGCTTATGGCTACACCTTC. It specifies CASSFPGTAYGYTF.

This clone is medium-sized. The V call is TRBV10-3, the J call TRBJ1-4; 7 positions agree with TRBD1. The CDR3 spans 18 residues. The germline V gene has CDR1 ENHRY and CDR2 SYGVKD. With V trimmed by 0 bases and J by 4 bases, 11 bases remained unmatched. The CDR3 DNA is TGTGCCATCAGTGAGTCGATGATGGGGACAGCTCTTAATGAAAAACTGTTTTTT. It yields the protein CAISESMMGTALNEKLFF.

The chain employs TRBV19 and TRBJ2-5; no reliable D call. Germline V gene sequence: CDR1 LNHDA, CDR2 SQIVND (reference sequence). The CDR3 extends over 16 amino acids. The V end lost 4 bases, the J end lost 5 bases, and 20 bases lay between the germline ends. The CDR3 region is CASSTSTRNSAETQYF. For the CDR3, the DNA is TGTGCCAGTAGTACCTCGACACGTAACTCGGCCGAGACCCAGTACTTC.

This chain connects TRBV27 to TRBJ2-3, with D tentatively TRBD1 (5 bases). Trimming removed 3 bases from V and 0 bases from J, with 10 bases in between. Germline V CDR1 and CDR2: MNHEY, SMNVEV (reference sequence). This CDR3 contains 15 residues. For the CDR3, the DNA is TGTGCCAGCAGTTTGATAGACAGTAGCACAGATACGCAGTATTTT. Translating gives CASSLIDSSTDTQYF.

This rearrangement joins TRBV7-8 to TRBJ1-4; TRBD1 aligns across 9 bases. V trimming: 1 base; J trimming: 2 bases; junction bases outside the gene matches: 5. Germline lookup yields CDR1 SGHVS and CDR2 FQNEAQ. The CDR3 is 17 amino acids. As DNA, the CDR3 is TGTGCCAGCAGCTTAGACAGGGGGCTTATCACTAATGAAAAACTGTTTTTT. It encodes CASSLDRGLITNEKLFF.

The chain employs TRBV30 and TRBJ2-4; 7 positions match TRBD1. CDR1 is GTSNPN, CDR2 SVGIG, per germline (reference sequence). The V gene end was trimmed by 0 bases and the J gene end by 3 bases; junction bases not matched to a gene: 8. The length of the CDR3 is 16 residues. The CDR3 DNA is TGTGCCTGGAGTGTCCGACAGGGCGTGGGCAAAAACATTCAGTACTTC. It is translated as CAWSVRQGVGKNIQYF.

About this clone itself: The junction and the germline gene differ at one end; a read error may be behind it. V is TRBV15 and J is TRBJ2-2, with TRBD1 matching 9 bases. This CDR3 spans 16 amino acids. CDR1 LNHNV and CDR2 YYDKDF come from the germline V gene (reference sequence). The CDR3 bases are TGTGCCCCCAGCTTTACAGGGGGCATCCGGACCGGGGAGCTGTTTTTT. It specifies CAPSFTGGIRTGELFF.

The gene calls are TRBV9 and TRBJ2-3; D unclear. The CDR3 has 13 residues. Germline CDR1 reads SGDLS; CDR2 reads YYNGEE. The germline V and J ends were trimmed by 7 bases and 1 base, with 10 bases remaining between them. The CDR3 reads CASGSRGTDTQYF. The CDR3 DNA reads TGTGCCAGCGGCTCACGGGGCACAGATACGCAGTATTTT.

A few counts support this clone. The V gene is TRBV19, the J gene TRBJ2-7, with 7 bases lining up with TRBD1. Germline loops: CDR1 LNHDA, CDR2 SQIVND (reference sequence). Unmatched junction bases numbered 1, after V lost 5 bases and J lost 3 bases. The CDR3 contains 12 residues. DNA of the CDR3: TGTGCCAGTAGTGGGGACAGCTACGAGCAGTACTTC. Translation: CASSGDSYEQYF.

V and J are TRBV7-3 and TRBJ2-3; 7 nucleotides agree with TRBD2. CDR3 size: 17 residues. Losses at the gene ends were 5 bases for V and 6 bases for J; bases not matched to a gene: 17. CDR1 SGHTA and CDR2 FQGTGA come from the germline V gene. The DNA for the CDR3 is TGTGCCAGCAGCCTATCCACTCTTGGGAGGGCTTGGGATACGCAGTATTTT. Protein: CASSLSTLGRAWDTQYF. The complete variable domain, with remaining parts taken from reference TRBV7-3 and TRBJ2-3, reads GAGVSQTPSNKVTEKGKYVELRCDPISGHTALYWYRQSLGQGPEFLIYFQGTGAADDSGLPNDRFFAVRPEGSVSTLKIQRTERGDSAVYLCASSLSTLGRAWDTQYFGPGTRLTVL.

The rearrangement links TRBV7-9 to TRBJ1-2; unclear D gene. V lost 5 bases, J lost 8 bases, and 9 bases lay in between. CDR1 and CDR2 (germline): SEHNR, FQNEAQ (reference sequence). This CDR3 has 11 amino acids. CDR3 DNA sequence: TGTGCCAGCAGCCCCTCGGAGGGCTACACCTTC. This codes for CASSPSEGYTF.